These T cell receptor beta chains were read from a single sample in a study of technical replicates of blood from a handful of donors. Libraries were prepared by immunoSEQ multiplex PCR; TCRdb keeps only in-frame clonotypes and omits some of them. Seen here are 85,000 or so clones, about 93% observed once, and the top ten hold around 0.25%. The sequencing sample was made of T cells isolated from PBMCs. The receptors originated from a human donor in good health. CDR3s include the opening cysteine and the closing phenylalanine or tryptophan. D genes are given only for firm matches. Clone size is given for some rows only: seen once, a few or many times, or a class if the clone is expanded.

D,J,size,length,V,DNA,CDR3
TRBD1,TRBJ1-3,.,15,TRBV5-5,TGTGCCAGCAGCTCCGACAGGGCTCATGGAAACACCATATATTTT,CASSSDRAHGNTIYF
TRBD1,TRBJ2-7,.,13,TRBV29-1,TGCAGCGTTGCCGGACAGGGGGCGCGGGAGCAGTACTTC,CSVAGQGAREQYF
TRBD1,TRBJ2-6,once,18,TRBV27,TGTGCCAGCAGTTTCTCGGGACAGGGGGCGAATGGGGCCAACGTCCTGACTTTC,CASSFSGQGANGANVLTF
TRBD1,TRBJ2-2,.,16,TRBV6-5,TGTGCCAGCAGTTACCTCAGGGGGCCCGGCACCGGGGAGCTGTTTTTT,CASSYLRGPGTGELFF
.,TRBJ1-4,.,14,TRBV6-5,TGTGCCAGCAGTTACTCAAGGGGGTATGAAAAACTGTTTTTT,CASSYSRGYEKLFF
.,TRBJ2-7,.,15,TRBV15,TGTGCCACCAGCAGAGATGTAACAGCAACCTACGAGCAGTACTTC,CATSRDVTATYEQYF
.,TRBJ1-1,.,12,TRBV5-4,TGTGCCAGCAGCTTGCTCCGCACTGAAGCTTTCTTT,CASSLLRTEAFF
.,TRBJ1-2,.,15,TRBV5-1,TGCGCCAGCAGCTTGCCTAGTCGGCAGAACTATGGCTACACCTTC,CASSLPSRQNYGYTF
.,TRBJ1-3,.,17,TRBV4-1,TGCGCCAGCAGCCAAGGTCTTTTCGGGGTATCCGGAAACACCATATATTTT,CASSQGLFGVSGNTIYF
.,TRBJ2-7,.,16,TRBV19,TGTGCCAGTAGTATAGATCGGGGTCAAGTTACCTACGAGCAGTACTTC,CASSIDRGQVTYEQYF
TRBD1,TRBJ1-2,.,15,TRBV6-1,TGTGCCAGCAGGGGCGACAGGGGTCCTTTGTGGGGCTACACCTTC,CASRGDRGPLWGYTF
.,TRBJ2-7,.,12,TRBV7-9,TGTGCCAGCAGCTTAGCCCCTTCTCAGCAGTACTTC,CASSLAPSQQYF